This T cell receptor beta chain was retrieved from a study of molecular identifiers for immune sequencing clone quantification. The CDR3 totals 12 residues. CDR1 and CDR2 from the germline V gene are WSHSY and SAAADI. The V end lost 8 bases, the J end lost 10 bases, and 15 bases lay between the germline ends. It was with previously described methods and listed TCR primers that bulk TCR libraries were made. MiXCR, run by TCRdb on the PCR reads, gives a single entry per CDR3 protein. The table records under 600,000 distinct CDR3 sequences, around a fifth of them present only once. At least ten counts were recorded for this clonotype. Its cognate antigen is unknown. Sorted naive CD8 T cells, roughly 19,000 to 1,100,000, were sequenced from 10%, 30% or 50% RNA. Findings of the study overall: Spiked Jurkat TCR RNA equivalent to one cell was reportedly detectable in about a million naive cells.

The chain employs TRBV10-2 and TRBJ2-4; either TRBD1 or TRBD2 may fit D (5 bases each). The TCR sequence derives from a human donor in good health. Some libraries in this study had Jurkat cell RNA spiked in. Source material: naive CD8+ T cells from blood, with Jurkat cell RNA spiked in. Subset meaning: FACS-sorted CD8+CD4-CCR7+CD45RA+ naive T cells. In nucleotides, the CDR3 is TGCGCCAGCCGGGACCCCTTCAGGATTCAGTACTTC. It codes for CASRDPFRIQYF.